These 10 T cell receptor beta chains were all obtained from the same sample, sequenced in a study of blood T cell repertoires in COVID-19. Assay used: immunoSEQ multiplex PCR; TCRdb lists only in-frame clones, some missing. The sample has 300,000 to 400,000 clones; about nine tenths are singletons. Sequenced: peripheral blood. These receptor sequences come from a man under 40 with COVID-19, enrolled during active disease.

In DNA form, the CDR3 reads TGCAGCGTTGCGGGGACTAGCGGGGGGGTAAATGAGCAGTTCTTC. Amino acids: CSVAGTSGGVNEQFF. This chain joins TRBV29-1 and TRBJ2-1; 16 positions match TRBD2. CDR1 is SQVTM, CDR2 ANQGSEA, per germline. The V and J ends lost 4 bases and 7 bases, in that order; junction bases with no gene match: 4. The CDR3 runs to 15 residues.

The chain is built from TRBV27 and TRBJ2-3; 13 nucleotides align to TRBD2. This CDR3 contains 18 residues. With 3 bases clipped from V and 2 bases from J, the junction kept 8 bases outside the gene matches. Germline V gene data show CDR1 as MNHEY and CDR2 as SMNVEV (reference sequence). The DNA for the CDR3 is TGTGCCAGCAGTTTGGGACTAGCGGGATGGGGGCTCACAGATACGCAGTATTTT. It yields the protein CASSLGLAGWGLTDTQYF.

CDR3 sequence: CASSHGRGANTGELFF. In DNA, the CDR3 is TGCGCCAGCAGCCATGGGAGGGGGGCGAACACCGGGGAGCTGTTTTTT. The chain joins TRBV4-1 to TRBJ2-2, with D perhaps TRBD2 (7 bases). Germline loops: CDR1 MGHRA, CDR2 YSYEKL. With 3 bases removed from V and 0 bases from J, the gap between germline ends came to 11 bases. The CDR3 spans 16 residues.

The gene calls are TRBV6-5 and TRBJ2-7; perhaps TRBD2 as D (6 bases). Looked up from germline, CDR1 is MNHEY and CDR2 is SVGAGI. The CDR3 is 13 residues long. Trimming left V 2 bases short and J 9 bases short, with 14 bases between. As DNA, the CDR3 is TGTGCCAGCAGTTACGGGACTTTCGATCGGCAGTACTTC. It codes for CASSYGTFDRQYF.

This clone was counted only a few times. V gene TRBV4-2 combines with J gene TRBJ1-2, with D possibly being TRBD1 (5 bases). The CDR3 length is 16 residues. Trimming stripped 4 bases from V and 0 bases from J, with 15 bases between. Germline V gives CDR1 LGHNA, CDR2 YNFKEQ. CDR3 nucleotides: TGTGCCAGCAGCCCAAGGGGCCGGGGGGCTAACTATGGCTACACCTTC. Amino acid sequence: CASSPRGRGANYGYTF.

CDR3 coding DNA: TGTGCCAGCAAGGGGGGGGCGGATGGGGAAAAACTGTTTTTT. The encoded protein is CASKGGADGEKLFF. V usage is TRBV28 and J usage is TRBJ1-4, with D possibly being TRBD1 (6 bases). The CDR3 extends over 14 amino acids. V was cut by 7 bases and J by 8 bases, with 17 bases left in between. Looked up from germline, CDR1 is MDHEN and CDR2 is SYDVKM.

The gene calls are TRBV19 and TRBJ1-4; 10 bases fit TRBD1. Trimming took 8 bases from V and 10 from J; bases not matched to a gene: 7. This CDR3 comprises 13 residues. In germline, CDR1 is LNHDA, CDR2 SQIVND (reference sequence). The CDR3 sequence: CASERTGGGKLFF. The DNA for the CDR3 is TGTGCCAGTGAGCGGACAGGGGGAGGAAAACTGTTTTTT.

J is TRBJ1-2 and V is TRBV7-2; 7 bases align to TRBD1. The CDR3 has 15 amino acids. Germline loops: CDR1 SGHTA, CDR2 FQGNSA. J was trimmed by 7 bases and V by 3 bases; bases with no gene match: 11. The chain's CDR3 is CASSFRGSGPGGYTF. Written as DNA, the CDR3 is TGTGCCAGCAGCTTCAGGGGGTCAGGCCCCGGTGGCTACACCTTC.

The count of this clone is one. The chain uses TRBV5-6 and TRBJ2-2; 11 positions agree with TRBD2. Germline lookup yields CDR1 SGHDT and CDR2 YYEEEE. V trimming: 2 bases; J trimming: 7 bases; junction bases outside the gene matches: 4. The CDR3 has 15 residues. The CDR3: CASSLLAGAGGELFF. CDR3 DNA sequence: TGTGCCAGCAGCTTACTAGCGGGAGCTGGCGGGGAGCTGTTTTTT.

The chain recombines TRBV19 with TRBJ2-1, with 12 bases matching TRBD2. The germline V gene encodes CDR1 LNHDA and CDR2 SQIVND (reference sequence). This CDR3 spans 15 amino acids. The V gene end was trimmed by 4 bases and the J gene end by 14 bases; junction bases not matched to a gene: 12. The CDR3 loop is CASSKTSGSPLGEFF. The CDR3, as DNA: TGTGCCAGTAGTAAGACTAGCGGGAGTCCCCTCGGGGAGTTCTTC.